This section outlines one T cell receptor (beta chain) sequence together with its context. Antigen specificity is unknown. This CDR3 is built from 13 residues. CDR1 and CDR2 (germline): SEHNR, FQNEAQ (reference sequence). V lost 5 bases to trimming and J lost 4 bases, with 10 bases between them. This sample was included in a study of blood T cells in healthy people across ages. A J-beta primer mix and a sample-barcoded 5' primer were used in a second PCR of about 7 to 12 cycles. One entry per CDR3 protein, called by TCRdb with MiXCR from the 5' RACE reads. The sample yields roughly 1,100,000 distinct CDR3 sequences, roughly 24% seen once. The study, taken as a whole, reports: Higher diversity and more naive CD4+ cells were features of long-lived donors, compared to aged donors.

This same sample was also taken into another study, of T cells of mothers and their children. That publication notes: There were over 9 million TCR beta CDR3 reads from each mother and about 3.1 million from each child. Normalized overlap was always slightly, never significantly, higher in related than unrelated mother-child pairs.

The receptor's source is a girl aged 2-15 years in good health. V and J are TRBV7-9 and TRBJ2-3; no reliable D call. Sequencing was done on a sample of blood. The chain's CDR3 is CASSNKGADTQYF. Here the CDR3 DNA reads TGTGCCAGCAGCAATAAAGGCGCAGATACGCAGTATTTT.